The rows below give T cell receptor beta chains drawn from one sample of a study of T-cell reconstitution after alpha-beta-depleted transplantation in children. TCRdb reanalysed the PCR reads using MiXCR and keeps one entry per CDR3 protein. The data contain fewer than 120,000 distinct CDR3 sequences, 10% of them singletons. The sequenced sample was PBMCs from the stem cell graft donor, obtained from the stem cell graft. The receptor set was obtained from a human donor who donated a stem cell graft to a child with acute lymphoblastic leukemia. CDR3s include the opening cysteine and the closing phenylalanine or tryptophan. The D gene is left open where the match is weak. Where a row states a size, it is once, few, many or the class of an expanded clone; other rows omit it.

D gene,J gene,V gene,clone size,CDR3 DNA,CDR3 protein
-,TRBJ2-5,TRBV7-2,-,TGTGCCAGCAGCCGTCCGGGGTGCGGCGAGACCCAGTACTTC,CASSRPGCGETQYF
TRBD1,TRBJ2-7,TRBV12-3/TRBV12-4,many,TGTGCCAGCAGACTGGGGACAGGGGGCTCCTACGAGCAGTACTTC,CASRLGTGGSYEQYF
-,TRBJ2-7,TRBV27,many,TGTGCCAGCAGTTTATCAGGAGGGAGAGACTCCTACGAGCAGTACTTC,CASSLSGGRDSYEQYF
-,TRBJ1-1,TRBV6-4,many,TGTGCCAGCAGTGAGGCCCCTGAGGACACTGAAGCTTTCTTT,CASSEAPEDTEAFF
-,TRBJ2-1,TRBV7-2,many,TGTGCCAGCAGCTTAGCCCGGACTATAGGTGAGCAGTTCTTC,CASSLARTIGEQFF
TRBD1,TRBJ1-2,TRBV12-3/TRBV12-4,many,TGTGCCAGCAGTCGGGGACAGGGGCACTATGGCTACACCTTC,CASSRGQGHYGYTF
-,TRBJ1-1,TRBV20-1,many,TGCAGTGCTAGAGAATCAGGGGAAGCTTTCTTT,CSARESGEAFF
TRBD2,TRBJ2-3,TRBV2,many,TGTGCCAGCAGACCGGGACTAGCGGGAGAGTATGGGCCACCAGATACGCAGTATTTT,CASRPGLAGEYGPPDTQYF
-,TRBJ2-7,TRBV30,few,TGTGCCTGGAGAGGCCTGGACTACGAGCAGTACTTC,CAWRGLDYEQYF
-,TRBJ2-7,TRBV4-3,-,TGCGCCAGCAGCCAAGACTCACAGGAGGCCTACGAGCAGTACTTC,CASSQDSQEAYEQYF
-,TRBJ2-1,TRBV19,few,TGTGCCAGTAGTATCGGGCCCGGGGTTTACAATGAGCAGTTCTTC,CASSIGPGVYNEQFF
-,TRBJ1-4,TRBV20-1,many,TGCAGTGCTCAGGGTAATGAAAAACTGTTTTTT,CSAQGNEKLFF
-,TRBJ1-5,TRBV6-5,many,TGTGCCAGCAGCTACGACCCAACAAGCAATCAGCCCCAGCATTTT,CASSYDPTSNQPQHF
TRBD1,TRBJ2-3,TRBV5-1,many,TGCGCCAGCAGCTCCAAACAGGGGGCGCGAGGGCTCATCACAGATACGCAGTATTTT,CASSSKQGARGLITDTQYF
-,TRBJ2-7,TRBV4-3,many,TGCGCCAGCAGCCAAGTAGCAGGAACCTCCTACGAGCAGTACTTC,CASSQVAGTSYEQYF
-,TRBJ2-1,TRBV6-2/TRBV6-3,many,TGTGCCAGCAGACTTTTAGGGCTCGCCTACAATGAGCAGTTCTTC,CASRLLGLAYNEQFF
-,TRBJ1-5,TRBV20-1,many,TGCAGTGCTGACGATATCCTTGGGGGGTTAAGGCAGCCCCAGCATTTT,CSADDILGGLRQPQHF
TRBD1,TRBJ2-3,TRBV6-1,many,TGTGCCAGCAGGGACAGGGTTGCAGATACGCAGTATTTT,CASRDRVADTQYF
-,TRBJ2-1,TRBV11-2,many,TGTGCCAGCAGCTCCCCTTCCTTAGGTAGCGGTACTACATACAATGAGCAGTTCTTC,CASSSPSLGSGTTYNEQFF
-,TRBJ2-1,TRBV11-2,many,TGTGCCAGCAGCCCCACCAGAGGGGGGGACTCCTACAATGAGCAGTTCTTC,CASSPTRGGDSYNEQFF
TRBD1,TRBJ1-2,TRBV5-8,many,TGTGCCAGCAGCTTGGACAGGGGAACCCATGGCTACACCTTC,CASSLDRGTHGYTF
-,TRBJ2-1,TRBV7-2,many,TGTGCCAGCAGCCCGGAGCGGATCAATGAGCAGTTCTTC,CASSPERINEQFF
-,TRBJ1-5,TRBV4-2,many,TGTGCCAGCAGCCAAGGCCTCGGCGGGCAGCCCCAGCATTTT,CASSQGLGGQPQHF
TRBD1,TRBJ1-6,TRBV20-1,many,TGCAGTGCTAAAGGGACAGGGGGCTGGAATTCACCCCTCCACTTT,CSAKGTGGWNSPLHF
-,TRBJ2-4,TRBV7-9,many,TGTGCCAGCAGCTTAGTACAGGGGGGGAAAAACATTCAGTACTTC,CASSLVQGGKNIQYF
-,TRBJ1-3,TRBV4-3,-,TGCGCCAGCAGCCAGCTACAGGGAGCTGGAAACACCATATATTTT,CASSQLQGAGNTIYF
-,TRBJ2-2,TRBV11-2,many,TGTGCCAGCTTGTTCTACACCGGGGAGCTGTTTTTT,CASLFYTGELFF
TRBD2,TRBJ2-1,TRBV20-1,many,TGCAGTGCTAGAGAGCTAGCGGGAGGATACAATGAGCAGTTCTTC,CSARELAGGYNEQFF
TRBD1,TRBJ1-1,TRBV12-3/TRBV12-4,few,TGTGCCAGCAGTACCGGGACAGGGTGGACTGAAGCTTTCTTT,CASSTGTGWTEAFF
-,TRBJ2-3,TRBV20-1,many,TGCAGTGCTAGAGATCCTGGGGGATCAGATACGCAGTATTTT,CSARDPGGSDTQYF
-,TRBJ2-3,TRBV29-1,many,TGCAGCGCCCAGCATCTGGCGGGCAGCACAGATACGCAGTATTTT,CSAQHLAGSTDTQYF
-,TRBJ2-1,TRBV12-3/TRBV12-4,many,TGTGCCAGCAGTTTAGTTACCAGTTACCTAACCGAGCAGTTCTTC,CASSLVTSYLTEQFF
TRBD2,TRBJ2-4,TRBV5-1,many,TGCGCCAGCAGCTTGCCGGGGGGGGAATTAGCCAAAAACATTCAGTACTTC,CASSLPGGELAKNIQYF
-,TRBJ1-5,TRBV12-3/TRBV12-4,many,TGTGCCAGCAACATCGGACGGGGGAAGCCCCAGCATTTT,CASNIGRGKPQHF
-,TRBJ2-6,TRBV1,many,TGCACCAGCAGAGCCGTGACAGTGGGTGCGAGCGGGGCCAACGTCCTGACTTTC,CTSRAVTVGASGANVLTF
TRBD2,TRBJ2-2,TRBV30,many,TGTGCCTGGACCCGAGCGGGAGTCCCCACCGGGGAGCTGTTTTTT,CAWTRAGVPTGELFF
-,TRBJ2-1,TRBV7-9,many,TGTGCCAGCAGCCTGGGACGGGTAGACCTAGAGGAGCAGTTCTTC,CASSLGRVDLEEQFF
-,TRBJ2-2,TRBV20-1,medium-sized,TGCAGTGCCCCCCGGTCACCGAACACCGGGGAGCTGTTTTTT,CSAPRSPNTGELFF
TRBD1,TRBJ2-5,TRBV7-2,many,TGTGCCAGCAGCTTAGACTCCAGGGGGATCTTTCAGACCCAGTACTTC,CASSLDSRGIFQTQYF
-,TRBJ2-5,TRBV18,many,TGTGCCAGCTCACCAAGACAGCAAGAGACCCAGTACTTC,CASSPRQQETQYF
TRBD1,TRBJ1-1,TRBV27,many,TGTGCCAGCAGTCCTACAGGGGGCTGGGAAAAAGCTTTCTTT,CASSPTGGWEKAFF